The 22 T cell receptor beta chains below were found in one sample sequenced in a study of cytomegalovirus exposure and HLA in healthy donors. A multiplex PCR was run with 60 Vbeta primers and 13 Jbeta primers. TCRdb keeps only in-frame clones here, not all; method: immunoSEQ multiplex PCR. The sample yields some 150,000 clones, roughly three quarters seen once. The sample comprised PBMCs. The receptor source for this set is a woman in her thirties or forties in good health and CMV-seropositive.

The rearrangement links TRBV6-5 to TRBJ2-5; tentative D call: TRBD1 (5 bases). With 5 bases removed from V and 0 bases from J, the gap between germline ends came to 13 bases. Germline V CDR1 and CDR2: MNHEY, SVGAGI. The CDR3 extends over 15 amino acids. The chain's CDR3 is CASSRSGHYQETQYF. CDR3 coding DNA: TGTGCCAGCAGTAGATCTGGACACTACCAAGAGACCCAGTACTTC.

The chain combines TRBV6-5 with TRBJ2-5, with 14 bases that match TRBD2. V trimming: 5 bases; J trimming: 6 bases; junction bases outside the gene matches: 5. The CDR3 runs 15 residues. The germline V gene has CDR1 MNHEY and CDR2 SVGAGI. CDR3 loop: CASSSGTSGGKTQYF. The CDR3 DNA reads TGTGCCAGCAGTAGTGGGACTAGCGGGGGCAAGACCCAGTACTTC.

This clone has just a few counts. The gene calls are TRBV28 and TRBJ1-1, with D unresolved. The CDR3 contains 14 residues. Trimming cost V 5 bases and J 0 bases, with 10 bases left between them. Germline CDR1 MDHEN, CDR2 SYDVKM. The CDR3 sequence is CASSPQHLNTEAFF. CDR3 DNA sequence: TGTGCCAGCAGTCCACAGCACTTGAACACTGAAGCTTTCTTT.

On this clone itself: An end of the junction does not agree with germline; a read error may underlie this. The rearrangement links TRBV7-9 to TRBJ1-5; D is uncertain. The CDR3 is 18 amino acids. Germline V gene sequence: CDR1 SEHNR, CDR2 FQNEAQ (reference sequence). CDR3 region: CSSSLVSRRNYSNQPQHF. CDR3 sequence (DNA): TGTTCCAGCAGCTTAGTTTCTCGGCGGAACTATAGCAATCAGCCCCAGCATTTT.

This rearrangement joins TRBV18 to TRBJ1-1, with a tentative D call TRBD1 (5 bases). V was cut by 6 bases and J by 0 bases, with 17 bases left in between. The CDR3 is made up of 16 amino acids. The germline gives CDR1 KGHSH, CDR2 LQKENI. For the CDR3, the DNA is TGTGCCAGCTCCTCTCAGGCAGGGAACATGAACACTGAAGCTTTCTTT. It codes for CASSSQAGNMNTEAFF.

The chain uses TRBV5-1 and TRBJ2-2, with 11 bases identical to TRBD1. The V gene's germline CDR1 is SGHRS and CDR2 YFSETQ. The length of the CDR3 is 16 residues. V dropped 4 bases and J dropped 4; count of bases not matched to a gene: 6. The CDR3 DNA reads TGCGCCAGCAGCCCCGGACAGGGGGCGACCACCGGGGAGCTGTTTTTT. This encodes CASSPGQGATTGELFF.

The genes are TRBV18 and TRBJ2-3; the D gene is possibly TRBD2 (5 bases). Trimming left V 1 base short and J 1 base short, with 9 bases between. This CDR3 comprises 15 residues. Germline V CDR1 and CDR2: KGHSH, LQKENI. The CDR3 spells CASSPQHGGTDTQYF. In DNA form, the CDR3 reads TGTGCCAGCTCACCACAGCACGGGGGCACAGATACGCAGTATTTT.

CDR3 loop: CASRSGGDEQFF. DNA for the CDR3: TGTGCCAGCAGGAGCGGGGGCGACGAGCAGTTCTTC. This sequence joins TRBV27 and TRBJ2-1; 8 positions match TRBD2. J was trimmed by 10 bases and V by 6 bases; bases with no gene match: 5. CDR1 is MNHEY, CDR2 SMNVEV, per germline (reference sequence). The CDR3 sequence is 12 residues long.

The V call is TRBV5-1, the J call TRBJ1-4; possible D gene TRBD1, 5 bases. This CDR3 spans 16 amino acids. CDR1 and CDR2 from the germline V gene are SGHRS and YFSETQ. Trimming pared 3 bases from V and 6 bases from J, leaving 18 bases between. The CDR3 loop is CASSSVPGFRDEKLFF. Here the CDR3 DNA reads TGCGCCAGCAGCTCGGTCCCAGGGTTCCGCGATGAAAAACTGTTTTTT.

This chain links TRBV7-2 with TRBJ2-1; 11 bases fit TRBD2. The CDR3 is 15 amino acids. Germline lookup yields CDR1 SGHTA and CDR2 FQGNSA. V shed 5 bases and J 5 bases; nucleotides not matched to a gene: 5. Here the CDR3 DNA reads TGTGCCAGCAGCGTTCTAGCGGGGGGCAACAATGAGCAGTTCTTC. Protein product: CASSVLAGGNNEQFF.

J is TRBJ1-4 and V is TRBV6-5; maybe TRBD1 (6 bases). This CDR3 is 16 amino acids long. The germline CDR1 and CDR2 sequences are MNHEY and SVGAGI. The V end was cut by 0 bases, the J end by 7 bases, with 15 bases between. Written as DNA, the CDR3 is TGTGCCAGCAGTTACTCACGTCAGGGGTTAAGTGAAAAACTGTTTTTT. Its translation: CASSYSRQGLSEKLFF.

Only one count was recorded for this clone. V and J are TRBV10-3 and TRBJ2-1; 9 bases line up with TRBD2. V trimming: 3 bases; J trimming: 3 bases; junction bases outside the gene matches: 6. This CDR3 spans 16 amino acids. Germline V gives CDR1 ENHRY, CDR2 SYGVKD. CDR3 bases: TGTGCCATCAGTGACCCAGCGGGGGGAATCTACAATGAGCAGTTCTTC. It specifies CAISDPAGGIYNEQFF.

In this sample, this clone turned up once. J is TRBJ1-5 and V is TRBV30; D remains ambiguous. The V gene's germline CDR1 is GTSNPN and CDR2 SVGIG (reference sequence). The CDR3 loop spans 13 amino acids. With 4 bases removed from V and 0 bases from J, the gap between germline ends came to 7 bases. CDR3 residues: CAWIKFSNQPQHF. DNA of the CDR3: TGTGCCTGGATTAAATTTAGCAATCAGCCCCAGCATTTT.

V gene TRBV19 combines with J gene TRBJ2-5; 12 bases match TRBD2. Germline trimming cut 4 bases from V and 2 bases from J; bases unmatched to any gene: 5. Germline CDR1 reads LNHDA; CDR2 reads SQIVND (reference sequence). The CDR3 sequence is 16 residues long. CDR3 in amino acids: CASSNELAGGQETQYF. The CDR3 DNA reads as TGTGCCAGTAGTAACGAACTAGCGGGGGGACAAGAGACCCAGTACTTC.

J is TRBJ1-6 and V is TRBV5-1; 8 nucleotides match TRBD1. The CDR3 extends over 14 amino acids. The germline gives CDR1 SGHRS, CDR2 YFSETQ. V dropped 5 bases and J dropped 7; count of bases not matched to a gene: 5. CDR3 coding DNA: TGCGCCAGCAGATTAGGACAGGGAAATTCACCCCTCCACTTT. Residues: CASRLGQGNSPLHF. The entire variable domain, with the rest obtained from reference TRBV5-1 and TRBJ1-6, is as follows: KAGVTQTPRYLIKTRGQQVTLSCSPISGHRSVSWYQQTPGQGLQFLFEYFSETQRNKGNFPGRFSGRQFSNSRSEMNVSTLELGDSALYLCASRLGQGNSPLHFGNGTRLTVT.

The V and J genes are TRBV6-5 and TRBJ1-5; a weak D match, TRBD1 (5 bases). V lost 4 bases and J lost 2, with 15 bases in between. The CDR3 has 16 amino acids. In germline, CDR1 is MNHEY, CDR2 SVGAGI. DNA of the CDR3: TGTGCCAGCAGTTTGAAAGGGTGGGGGGGCAATCAGCCCCAGCATTTT. Its protein is CASSLKGWGGNQPQHF.

This chain uses TRBV7-7 with TRBJ2-3; 7 bases align to TRBD2. The CDR3 length is 14 residues. The V gene end was trimmed by 1 base and the J gene end by 5 bases; junction bases not matched to a gene: 3. Germline V CDR1 and CDR2: SSHAT, FNYEAQ (reference sequence). This CDR3 reads CASSLGLAGDTQYF. CDR3 sequence (DNA): TGTGCCAGCAGCTTAGGACTAGCTGGAGATACGCAGTATTTT.

The rearrangement uses TRBV6-1 and TRBJ1-3, with TRBD1 matching 8 bases. This CDR3 contains 15 residues. The trim removed 0 bases at V and 8 bases at J, leaving 6 bases unmatched. The germline CDR1 and CDR2 sequences are MNHNS and SASEGT. For the CDR3, the DNA is TGTGCCAGCAGTGAAGCGACAGGGGTCGATTACACCATATATTTT. It yields the protein CASSEATGVDYTIYF.

This sequence joins TRBV5-4 and TRBJ2-5, with a tentative D call TRBD1 (5 bases). Looked up from germline, CDR1 is SGHNT and CDR2 is YYREEE (reference sequence). This CDR3 has 14 residues. With 2 bases removed from V and 3 bases from J, the gap between germline ends came to 11 bases. CDR3 region: CASSFRGREETQYF. The CDR3 nucleotides are TGTGCCAGCAGCTTCCGTGGCAGGGAAGAGACCCAGTACTTC.

The chain has TRBV7-9 and TRBJ2-7, with D perhaps TRBD1 (6 bases). The V end lost 5 bases, the J end lost 3 bases, and 17 bases lay between the germline ends. The germline CDR1 and CDR2 sequences are SEHNR and FQNEAQ (reference sequence). The CDR3 spans 15 residues. CDR3 in DNA: TGTGCCAGCAGCCCTGGACAGACGGCGGGCTACGAGCAGTACTTC. This translates into CASSPGQTAGYEQYF.

The chain joins TRBV19 to TRBJ1-3, with a possible D match to TRBD1 (5 bases). The CDR3 totals 15 residues. V was shortened by 3 bases and J by 4 bases, with 13 bases between the two germline ends. Germline V gene data show CDR1 as LNHDA and CDR2 as SQIVND (reference sequence). The CDR3 DNA follows: TGTGCCAGTAGTATGGAGGGGAAGAAGGGAAACACCATATATTTT. This encodes CASSMEGKKGNTIYF. Drawing the rest from reference TRBV19 and TRBJ1-3, the complete variable domain is DGGITQSPKYLFRKEGQNVTLSCEQNLNHDAMYWYRQDPGQGLRLIYYSQIVNDFQKGDIAEGYSVSREKKESFPLTVTSAQKNPTAFYLCASSMEGKKGNTIYFGEGSWLTVV.

This clone has only a few counts. V gene TRBV11-2 combines with J gene TRBJ2-2; 7 bases map to TRBD1. Looked up from germline, CDR1 is SGHAT and CDR2 is FQNNGV. The CDR3 is made up of 17 amino acids. Unmatched junction bases numbered 14, after V lost 4 bases and J lost 6 bases. CDR3 nucleotides: TGTGCCAGCAGCTCCTTGGTAGGGGACAGTAAGGCCGGGGAGCTGTTTTTT. It codes for CASSSLVGDSKAGELFF. Looking up the rest from reference TRBV11-2 and TRBJ2-2 gives the full variable domain: EAGVAQSPRYKIIEKRQSVAFWCNPISGHATLYWYQQILGQGPKLLIQFQNNGVVDDSQLPKDRFSAERLKGVDSTLKIQPAKLEDSAVYLCASSSLVGDSKAGELFFGEGSRLTVL.